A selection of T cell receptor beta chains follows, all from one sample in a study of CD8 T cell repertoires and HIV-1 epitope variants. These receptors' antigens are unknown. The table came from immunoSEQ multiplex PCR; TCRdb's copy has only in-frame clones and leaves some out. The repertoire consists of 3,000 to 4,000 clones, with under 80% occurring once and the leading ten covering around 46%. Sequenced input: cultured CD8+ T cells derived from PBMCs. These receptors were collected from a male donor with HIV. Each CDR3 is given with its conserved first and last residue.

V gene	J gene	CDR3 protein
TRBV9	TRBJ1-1	CASSGEGGMNTEAFF
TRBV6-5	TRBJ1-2	CASSYAQGANYGYTF
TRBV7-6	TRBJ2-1	CASSLEASGSGNEQFF
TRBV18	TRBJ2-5	CASSPGLSQETQYF
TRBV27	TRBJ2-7	CASSLRALYEQYF
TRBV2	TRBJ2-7	CASTASTYEQYF
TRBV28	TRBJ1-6	CASISGARGRNSPLHF
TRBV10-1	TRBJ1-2	CASSDHGFRSVDYGYTF
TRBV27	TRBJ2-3	CASSPPGTGGRDTQYF
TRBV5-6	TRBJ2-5	CASSPGRGLGETQYF
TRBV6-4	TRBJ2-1	CASSSAVGSWQFF
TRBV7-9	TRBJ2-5	CASSLSGGEETQYF
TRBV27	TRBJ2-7	CASSLLTDNYEQYF
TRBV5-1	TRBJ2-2	CASSLIAGGSTGELFF
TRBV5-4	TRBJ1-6	CASQQGEGRNNSPLHF
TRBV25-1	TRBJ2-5	CASSELKGGETQYF
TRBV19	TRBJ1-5	CASSKAGRNQPQHF
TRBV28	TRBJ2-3	CASSLGAVSTDTQYF
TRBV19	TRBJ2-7	CASSPHGGQSSYEQYF
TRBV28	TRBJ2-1	CASSPSGFGGNEQFF
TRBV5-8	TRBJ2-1	CASSPDRASYNEQFF
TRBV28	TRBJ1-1	CASSLGFNTEAFF
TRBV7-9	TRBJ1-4	CASSSATGGATNEKLFF
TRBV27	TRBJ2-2	CASSFTTSGNLNTGELFF
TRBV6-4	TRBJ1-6	CASKNGAGLNYNSPLHF
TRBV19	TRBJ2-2	CASSSDPSTGELFF
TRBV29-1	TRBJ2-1	CSVRGDSYNEQFF
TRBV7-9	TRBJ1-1	CASSLGDGNSEAFF
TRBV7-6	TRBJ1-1	CASSSDSPRNTEAFF
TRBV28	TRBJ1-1	CASSPNLSSMNTEAFF
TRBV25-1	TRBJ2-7	CATGGASGYEQYF
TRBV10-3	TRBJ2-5	CAISAGQGDGETQYF
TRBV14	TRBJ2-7	CASSQAGPWQYF
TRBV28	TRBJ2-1	CASSVSGILFHEQFF
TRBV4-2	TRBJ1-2	CASSQAGGGYTF